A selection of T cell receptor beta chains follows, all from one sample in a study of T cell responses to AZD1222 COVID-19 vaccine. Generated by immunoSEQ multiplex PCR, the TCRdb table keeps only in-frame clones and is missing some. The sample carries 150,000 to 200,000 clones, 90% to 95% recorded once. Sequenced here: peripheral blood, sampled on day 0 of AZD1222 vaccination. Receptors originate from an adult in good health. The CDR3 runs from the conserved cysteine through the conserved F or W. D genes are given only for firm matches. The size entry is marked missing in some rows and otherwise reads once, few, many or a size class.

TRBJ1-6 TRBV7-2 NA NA CASRGTLGYNSPLHF TGTGCCAGCAGGGGAACTTTAGGGTATAATTCACCCCTCCACTTT
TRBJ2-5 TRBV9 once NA CASSVASDQETQYF TGTGCCAGCAGCGTAGCGAGCGACCAAGAGACCCAGTACTTC
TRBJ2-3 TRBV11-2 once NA CASSLGMVTDTQYF TGTGCCAGCAGCTTAGGCATGGTAACAGATACGCAGTATTTT
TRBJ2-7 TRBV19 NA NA CASSRAIDYEQYF TGTGCCAGTAGTAGGGCGATTGACTACGAGCAGTACTTC
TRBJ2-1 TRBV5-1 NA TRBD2 CASSLAVGGSNEQFF TGCGCCAGCAGCTTGGCCGTGGGAGGGTCCAATGAGCAGTTCTTC
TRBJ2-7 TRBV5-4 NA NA CASSAEAETYEQYF TGTGCCAGCAGCGCTGAGGCAGAGACCTACGAGCAGTACTTC
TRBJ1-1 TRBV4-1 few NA CASSQEPGLTNTEAFF TGCGCCAGCAGCCAAGAACCAGGGCTGACGAACACTGAAGCTTTCTTT
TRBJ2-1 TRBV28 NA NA CASSSRGGLKRSSYNEQFF TGTGCCAGCAGCTCGCGAGGGGGACTCAAAAGAAGCTCCTACAATGAGCAGTTCTTC
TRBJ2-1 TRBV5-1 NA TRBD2 CASSFRRESYNEQFF TGCGCCAGCAGCTTCAGGCGGGAGTCCTACAATGAGCAGTTCTTC
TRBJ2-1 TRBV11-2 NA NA CASSPRPGLGYNEQFF TGTGCCAGCAGCCCACGACCGGGACTGGGCTACAATGAGCAGTTCTTC